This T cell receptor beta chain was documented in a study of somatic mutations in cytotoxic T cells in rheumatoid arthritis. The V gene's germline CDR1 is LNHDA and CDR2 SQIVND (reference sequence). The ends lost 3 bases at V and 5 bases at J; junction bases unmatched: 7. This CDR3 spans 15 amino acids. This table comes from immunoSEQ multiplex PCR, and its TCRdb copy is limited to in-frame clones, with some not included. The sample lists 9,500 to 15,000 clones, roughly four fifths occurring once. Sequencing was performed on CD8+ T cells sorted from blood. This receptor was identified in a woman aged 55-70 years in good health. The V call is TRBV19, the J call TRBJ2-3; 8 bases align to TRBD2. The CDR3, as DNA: TGTGCCAGTAGTATGAGGCGGGGGGCAGGAGATACGCAGTATTTT. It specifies CASSMRRGAGDTQYF.